These T cell receptor beta chains were read from a single sample in a study of blood T cell repertoires in COVID-19. Clones were read by immunoSEQ multiplex PCR, and TCRdb kept only the in-frame ones, dropping some. This table has 26,000 or so clones, over 75% appearing once. Sequencing was carried out using peripheral blood. These receptors all stem from a human donor with active COVID-19. The donor label of this sample is uncertain. Both conserved end residues are part of each CDR3. Each record gives: D gene, V gene, J gene, clone size, CDR3 DNA, CDR3 protein. D genes are given only for firm matches. Rows may omit the clone size; those that give it use once, few, many or a size class.

>TRBD1|TRBV2|TRBJ2-7|NA
TGTGCCAGCAGCCCGAGGTTCCGGGACAGGGGGCGGCGGGAGCAGTACTTC
CASSPRFRDRGRREQYF
>NA|TRBV27|TRBJ2-7|NA
TGTGCCACCTTGTACGAGCAGTACTTC
CATLYEQYF
>NA|TRBV27|TRBJ2-3|NA
TGTGCCAGCAGTTTACAGGGGAGGGCGGCAGATACGCAGTATTTT
CASSLQGRAADTQYF
>TRBD1|TRBV27|TRBJ2-7|NA
TGTGCCAGCAGTTTTCTGCGGACAGGGGAGTTGAACGAGCAGTACTTC
CASSFLRTGELNEQYF
>NA|TRBV28|TRBJ1-2|NA
TGTGCCAGCAGTTTACTAGGGACACCCTTTTCTAACTATGGCTACACCTTC
CASSLLGTPFSNYGYTF
>NA|TRBV30|TRBJ1-2|NA
TGTGCCTGGAGATGGGGGCGGGGGAACTATGGCTACACCTTC
CAWRWGRGNYGYTF
>TRBD2|TRBV14|TRBJ2-3|NA
TGTGCCAGCAGCCCCCCGGGACTAGCGGGACCGGCAGATACGCAGTATTTT
CASSPPGLAGPADTQYF
>TRBD1|TRBV28|TRBJ2-7|NA
TGTGCCAGCAGAAGGACAGGGGTGACCTACGAGCAGTACTTC
CASRRTGVTYEQYF
>NA|TRBV28|TRBJ2-7|NA
TGTGCCAGCAGCCAAAACAGGGATGACGAGCAGTACTTC
CASSQNRDDEQYF
>TRBD1|TRBV28|TRBJ1-1|NA
TGTGCCAGCAGTTTATTAGGTAGGGGGCGGGGGAACACTGAAGCTTTCTTT
CASSLLGRGRGNTEAFF
>NA|TRBV7-2|TRBJ2-2|once
TGTGCCAGCAGCTCCGGACTTAACACCGGGGAGCTGTTTTTT
CASSSGLNTGELFF
>TRBD2|TRBV19|TRBJ2-1|NA
TGTGCCAGTAGTCTACGGTCCCCTAGCGGGCTTTACAATGAGCAGTTCTTC
CASSLRSPSGLYNEQFF
>TRBD1|TRBV3-1/TRBV3-2|TRBJ1-6|NA
TGTGCCAGCAGCCGGACAGGGGGCGCGAACTATAATTCACCCCTCCACTTT
CASSRTGGANYNSPLHF